The 24 T cell receptor beta chains below were found in one sample sequenced in a study of blood T cell repertoires in COVID-19. The table came from immunoSEQ multiplex PCR; TCRdb's copy has only in-frame clones and leaves some out. This sample carries a few hundred thousand clones, around nine tenths of them seen once, and the ten largest clones take 1.5% to 2%. Sequencing was performed on PBMCs or T cells enriched from blood (not recorded which). Receptors were obtained from a woman in her forties or fifties who had recovered from COVID-19.

The chain recombines TRBV5-1 with TRBJ2-7; 9 bases fit TRBD1. Germline CDR1 is SGHRS and CDR2 is YFSETQ. V was clipped by 3 bases and J by 1 base; unmatched bases: 2. This CDR3 has 14 amino acids. The CDR3 protein is CASSWGQGSYEQYF. CDR3 nucleotide sequence: TGCGCCAGCAGCTGGGGACAGGGATCCTACGAGCAGTACTTC. Variable domain in full (rest from reference TRBV5-1 and TRBJ2-7): KAGVTQTPRYLIKTRGQQVTLSCSPISGHRSVSWYQQTPGQGLQFLFEYFSETQRNKGNFPGRFSGRQFSNSRSEMNVSTLELGDSALYLCASSWGQGSYEQYFGPGTRLTVT.

The rearrangement uses TRBV18 and TRBJ1-2; D unclear. In germline, CDR1 is KGHSH, CDR2 LQKENI. Between the trimmed V and J ends, which lost 6 bases and 7 bases, there was a span of 15 bases. This CDR3 is 13 amino acids long. The DNA for the CDR3 is TGTGCCAGCTCCCGGCCCCTACTATCTGGCTACACCTTC. Its translation is CASSRPLLSGYTF.

The chain combines TRBV18 with TRBJ1-1, with D perhaps TRBD1 (6 bases). CDR1 is KGHSH and CDR2 is LQKENI in the germline V gene. Between the trimmed V and J ends, which lost 2 bases and 11 bases, there was a span of 12 bases. This CDR3 comprises 12 residues. The CDR3 DNA reads TGTGCCAGCTCACCATCAGGGAGGGGGGCTTTCTTT. Translated: CASSPSGRGAFF.

This clone was seen at least ten times. The chain uses TRBV15 and TRBJ2-7; 12 nucleotides align to TRBD2. With V trimmed by 1 base and J by 3 bases, 1 base remained unmatched. In germline, CDR1 is LNHNV, CDR2 YYDKDF (reference sequence). This CDR3 has 15 residues. Here the CDR3 DNA reads TGTGCCACCAGCAGAGGGACTAGCGGGAACTACGAGCAGTACTTC. Translated: CATSRGTSGNYEQYF.

The rearrangement joins TRBV18 to TRBJ2-3; possibly TRBD2 for D (5 bases). The germline V gene encodes CDR1 KGHSH and CDR2 LQKENI. CDR3 length equals 12 residues. The V gene lost 3 bases and the J gene lost 14 bases, with 15 bases spanning the gap. CDR3 sequence reads: CASSPERDRLYF. The CDR3 nucleotides read TGTGCCAGCTCACCCGAGAGGGATCGTCTGTATTTT.

The V gene is TRBV4-2, the J gene TRBJ1-4; D is possibly TRBD1 (5 bases). CDR3 length: 15 residues. The V gene lost 2 bases and the J gene lost 6 bases, with 13 bases spanning the gap. CDR1 LGHNA and CDR2 YNFKEQ come from the germline V gene. Here the CDR3 DNA reads TGTGCCAGCAGCCAACCAGACAGAAACCATGAAAAACTGTTTTTT. The encoded protein is CASSQPDRNHEKLFF.

On this clone: The same CDR3 arises from other DNA sequences in this sample as well. The chain combines TRBV6-2 or TRBV6-3 with TRBJ2-7, with D tentatively TRBD1 (6 bases). Trimming pared 4 bases from V and 2 bases from J, leaving 9 bases between. Germline lookup yields CDR1 MNHEY and CDR2 SVGEGT. This CDR3 contains 13 residues. CDR3 nucleotide sequence: TGTGCCAGCAGTTTGGACAGAACCTACGAGCAGTACTTC. It yields the protein CASSLDRTYEQYF.

The chain joins TRBV5-5 to TRBJ2-5, with 13 bases lining up with TRBD2. Germline CDR1 is SGHKS and CDR2 is YYEKEE (reference sequence). V lost 4 bases, J lost 4 bases, and 7 bases stayed unmatched. The CDR3 spans 16 residues. This CDR3 is CASSQTSGRAGETQYF. The CDR3 DNA follows: TGTGCCAGCAGCCAAACTAGCGGGAGGGCCGGAGAGACCCAGTACTTC.

The chain is built from TRBV6-5 and TRBJ1-1; 7 bases are a match to TRBD1. The CDR3 totals 15 residues. Germline CDR1 and CDR2: MNHEY and SVGAGI. Losses at the gene ends were 7 bases for V and 0 bases for J; bases not matched to a gene: 8. CDR3 loop: CASTENRGLNTEAFF. Here the CDR3 DNA reads TGTGCCAGCACCGAAAACAGGGGACTGAACACTGAAGCTTTCTTT.

J is TRBJ2-2 and V is TRBV30; D is possibly TRBD1 (5 bases). Per the germline V gene, CDR1 is GTSNPN and CDR2 is SVGIG (reference sequence). V was shortened by 1 base and J by 9 bases, with 6 bases between the two germline ends. This CDR3 has 11 residues. The DNA of the CDR3 is TGTGCCTGGAGTGGGGGCCGGGAGCTGTTTTTT. This translates into CAWSGGRELFF.

This rearrangement joins TRBV3-1 (or the pseudogene TRBV3-2) to TRBJ2-5, with 11 bases fitting TRBD2. This CDR3 is 15 amino acids long. Germline-derived CDR1 and CDR2 are LGHDT and YNNKEL (reference sequence). The junction had 8 bases not matched to a gene; V was cut back by 6 bases and J by 5 bases. The CDR3 bases are TGTGCCAGCAGTCGTAGCGGGAGGGCCGGGGAGACCCAGTACTTC. This translates into CASSRSGRAGETQYF.

This chain uses TRBV18 with TRBJ2-5, with 7 bases that match TRBD1. This CDR3 comprises 15 residues. The trim removed 3 bases at V and 5 bases at J, leaving 9 bases unmatched. CDR1 is KGHSH and CDR2 is LQKENI in the germline V gene. The CDR3 is CASSPRQGERETQYF. In DNA, the CDR3 is TGTGCCAGCTCACCCCGGCAGGGGGAGCGGGAGACCCAGTACTTC.

This clone was counted ten times or more. The chain employs TRBV27 and TRBJ2-7, with TRBD1 matching 10 bases. Germline V gene sequence: CDR1 MNHEY, CDR2 SMNVEV (reference sequence). There are 15 residues in the CDR3. V shed 8 bases, J shed 2 bases, and the junction held 9 bases outside the gene matches. CDR3 loop: CASSRGTGDTYEQYF. CDR3 nucleotides: TGTGCCAGCTCCAGGGGGACAGGGGATACCTACGAGCAGTACTTC.

The rearrangement uses TRBV27 and TRBJ2-7, with 11 nucleotides matching TRBD2. This CDR3 has 13 residues. Trimming cost V 6 bases and J 4 bases; bases outside gene matches: 2. The germline CDR1 and CDR2 sequences are MNHEY and SMNVEV (reference sequence). The CDR3 here is CASRLAGVYEQYF. CDR3 DNA: TGTGCCAGCAGACTAGCGGGAGTGTACGAGCAGTACTTC.

This chain uses TRBV28 with TRBJ1-4, with 9 bases that match TRBD1. V trimming: 5 bases; J trimming: 8 bases; junction bases outside the gene matches: 6. The length of the CDR3 is 14 residues. Germline CDR1 reads MDHEN; CDR2 reads SYDVKM. The CDR3 DNA sequence: TGTGCCAGCAGTGAAGGGACAGGGAACGAAAAACTGTTTTTT. Protein product: CASSEGTGNEKLFF.

V gene TRBV30 combines with J gene TRBJ1-4, with D perhaps TRBD1 (5 bases). Germline V lookup: CDR1 GTSNPN, CDR2 SVGIG (reference sequence). CDR3 size: 14 residues. V dropped 2 bases and J dropped 7 bases, with 14 bases sitting between them. In nucleotides, the CDR3 is TGTGCCTGGAGTAACACAGGTACAGGTGAAAAACTGTTTTTT. Translation gives CAWSNTGTGEKLFF.

J is TRBJ1-5 and V is TRBV3-1 (or the pseudogene TRBV3-2); 10 positions agree with TRBD1. Losses at the gene ends were 0 bases for V and 5 bases for J; bases not matched to a gene: 16. In germline, CDR1 is LGHDT, CDR2 YNNKEL (reference sequence). The CDR3 runs 20 residues. The CDR3, as DNA: TGTGCCAGCAGCCAAGACCTACTGGACAGGGGGAGGCTTCGAGATCAGCCCCAGCATTTT. Its translation is CASSQDLLDRGRLRDQPQHF.

This clone was seen a few times. V usage is TRBV6-6 and J usage is TRBJ1-5; TRBD1 might be the D (6 bases). Trimming cost V 8 bases and J 1 base, with 24 bases left between them. CDR3 length: 18 amino acids. Germline V lookup: CDR1 MNHNY, CDR2 SVGAGI (reference sequence). CDR3 coding DNA: TGTGCCAGCGGTCCGCCTATGGACAGTCAAGTGAGCAATCAGCCCCAGCATTTT. Protein sequence: CASGPPMDSQVSNQPQHF.

The genes are TRBV5-1 and TRBJ1-2; perhaps TRBD1 as D (6 bases). CDR1 is SGHRS and CDR2 is YFSETQ in the germline V gene. The CDR3 spans 14 residues. V was trimmed by 4 bases and J by 4 bases, leaving 14 bases between them. The CDR3 here is CASSLGGWGYGYTF. CDR3 sequence (DNA): TGCGCCAGCAGCCTAGGGGGTTGGGGCTATGGCTACACCTTC.

The rearrangement links TRBV5-5 to TRBJ1-6; D unresolved. Germline V gene sequence: CDR1 SGHKS, CDR2 YYEKEE (reference sequence). The CDR3 is made up of 15 amino acids. Trimming removed 1 base at V and 6 bases at J, with 11 bases between. CDR3 region: CASSLQRLPNSPLHF. The CDR3 coding sequence is TGTGCCAGCAGCTTGCAACGCCTACCTAATTCACCCCTCCACTTT.

The rearrangement joins TRBV4-2 to TRBJ2-5; D possibly corresponds to TRBD2 (6 bases). The CDR3 sequence is 15 residues long. Germline V gene lookup returns CDR1 LGHNA and CDR2 YNFKEQ. V lost 0 bases to trimming and J lost 9 bases, with 17 bases between them. CDR3 DNA sequence: TGTGCCAGCAGCCAAGATGGCGATGGGGGACTCCCCCAGTACTTC. Its translation: CASSQDGDGGLPQYF.

V and J are TRBV19 and TRBJ1-6, with TRBD1 matching 8 bases. Trimming at V came to 3 bases and at J to 7 bases, leaving 14 bases not matched to a gene. Germline CDR1 reads LNHDA; CDR2 reads SQIVND (reference sequence). This CDR3 is 18 amino acids long. The CDR3 spells CASSITFPKTGENSPLHF. The CDR3 bases are TGTGCCAGTAGTATTACCTTTCCCAAGACAGGGGAAAATTCACCCCTCCACTTT.

A single count supports this clone. V gene TRBV9 combines with J gene TRBJ2-3; D is unclear. The CDR3 consists of 12 residues. Between the trimmed V and J ends, which lost 2 bases and 5 bases, there was a span of 6 bases. Germline CDR1 and CDR2: SGDLS and YYNGEE. In DNA form, the CDR3 reads TGTGCCAGCAGCGTTAGTAGAGATACGCAGTATTTT. Amino acids: CASSVSRDTQYF.

This rearrangement joins TRBV7-3 to TRBJ1-6, with D perhaps TRBD1 (6 bases). The CDR3 extends over 13 amino acids. Germline CDR1 and CDR2: SGHTA and FQGTGA. The V end lost 5 bases, the J end lost 13 bases, and 15 bases lay between the germline ends. The CDR3 loop is CASSGGNRSPLHF. CDR3 nucleotides: TGTGCCAGCAGCGGGGGCAATAGGAGTCCCCTCCACTTT.